A single sample gave rise to the 8 T cell receptor beta chains below, sequenced in a study of T cell changes during pregnancy in multiple sclerosis (dated by TCRdb to between 2018 and 2021). Library prep was done by the immunoSEQ multiplex PCR assay. TCRdb took over this immuneACCESS table, retaining in-frame rearrangements with V and J assigned. Such tables are incomplete; in checked studies, under half of the missing clones stem from an unresolved V gene, and the remainder is unexplained. Across this sample there are about 47,000 clones, with about 92% seen only once. Approximately 2% of the sample is in the top ten clones. This material consisted of peripheral blood, taken in the third trimester of pregnancy. The receptors originated from a female donor with multiple sclerosis, enrolled in a pregnancy study.

The genes are TRBV30 and TRBJ1-2; possibly TRBD1 for D (6 bases). The CDR3 has 11 residues. Germline values: CDR1 GTSNPN, CDR2 SVGIG (reference sequence). V lost 5 bases and J lost 5, with 9 bases in between. DNA of the CDR3: TGTGCCTGGGGGACATTATATGGCTACACCTTC. This codes for CAWGTLYGYTF.

The chain carries TRBV10-3 and TRBJ1-1, with 9 positions matching TRBD1. Trimming removed 4 bases from V and 5 bases from J; junction bases left unmatched: 11. Germline CDR1 and CDR2: ENHRY and SYGVKD. CDR3 size: 16 residues. CDR3 nucleotide sequence: TGTGCCATCAGTGGCGGACAGGGGCTCCTAGGAACTGAAGCTTTCTTT. It codes for CAISGGQGLLGTEAFF.

This sequence joins TRBV14 and TRBJ2-5; D is uncertain. Germline-derived CDR1 and CDR2 are SGHDN and FVKESK. CDR3 length: 14 residues. Between the trimmed V and J ends, which lost 1 base and 2 bases, there was a span of 8 bases. CDR3 coding DNA: TGTGCCAGCAGCCAAGTTAGTTGGCAAGAGACCCAGTACTTC. This sequence encodes CASSQVSWQETQYF.

V usage is TRBV11-2 and J usage is TRBJ1-1; D unclear. V lost 3 bases to trimming and J lost 3 bases, with 8 bases between them. From germline, CDR1 is SGHAT and CDR2 FQNNGV. The CDR3 consists of 13 residues. CDR3 bases: TGTGCCAGCAGCTTGGAGGAGTACACTGAAGCTTTCTTT. Its protein is CASSLEEYTEAFF.

The rearrangement uses TRBV19 and TRBJ2-7, with 10 bases identical to TRBD1. Trimming removed 8 bases from V and 2 bases from J; junction bases left unmatched: 3. The length of the CDR3 is 13 residues. Germline lookup yields CDR1 LNHDA and CDR2 SQIVND (reference sequence). In DNA, the CDR3 is TGTGCCAGTCGGGACAGGGGAACCTACGAGCAGTACTTC. Translating gives CASRDRGTYEQYF.

V and J are TRBV9 and TRBJ2-5, with a weak D call TRBD2 (5 bases). CDR3 length: 15 residues. CDR1 is SGDLS, CDR2 YYNGEE, per germline. Trimming took 0 bases from V and 5 from J, leaving 14 bases between them. DNA of the CDR3: TGTGCCAGCAGCGTAGATAGCGATTCGTGGGAGACCCAGTACTTC. It translates to CASSVDSDSWETQYF.

The chain carries TRBV28 and TRBJ2-2, with 9 bases fitting TRBD2. The CDR3 spans 16 residues. Trimming cost V 5 bases and J 5 bases; bases outside gene matches: 9. Germline V gene sequence: CDR1 MDHEN, CDR2 SYDVKM. The CDR3 coding sequence is TGTGCCAGCAGTATAAAAACGGGACTAGCAACCGGGGAGCTGTTTTTT. It yields the protein CASSIKTGLATGELFF.

The chain joins TRBV7-6 to TRBJ2-1, with 7 positions matching TRBD2. CDR3 size: 15 residues. V gave up 1 base and J gave up 7 bases; unmatched junction bases: 7. Germline V gene data show CDR1 as SGHVS and CDR2 as FNYEAQ. CDR3 bases: TGTGCCAGCAGCTTAGGGGAGGGCCGCCGGAATGAGCAGTTCTTC. This sequence encodes CASSLGEGRRNEQFF.